Presented here are 3 T cell receptor beta chains from one specimen sequenced in a study of T-cell reconstitution after alpha-beta-depleted transplantation in children. Unique molecular identifiers were incorporated into the prepared TCRbeta library. TCRdb passed the PCR reads through MiXCR, listing each CDR3 protein once. This sample has hundreds of thousands of distinct CDR3 sequences, with 8.2% found just once. The source material was PBMCs, mostly from graft donor cells, sampled 180 days after TCRalphabeta/CD19-depleted stem cell transplant. These receptors came from a male patient between 10 and 17 years old who had a stem cell transplant for acute lymphoblastic leukemia, so the T cells may come from the graft donor.

There are many counts of this clonotype. The CDR3 region has the DNA TGTGCCATCAGTGAGTCGAAGGGTCAGCCCCAGCATTTT. It is translated as CAISESKGQPQHF. V usage is TRBV10-3 and J usage is TRBJ1-5; no definite D call. Germline V gene sequence: CDR1 ENHRY, CDR2 SYGVKD. Between the trimmed V and J ends, which lost 0 bases and 6 bases, there was a span of 6 bases. This CDR3 has 13 amino acids.

This clonotype was detected ten times or more. The gene calls are TRBV7-2 and TRBJ1-6; tentative D call: TRBD1 (6 bases). V lost 2 bases and J lost 7, with 18 bases in between. Per the germline V gene, CDR1 is SGHTA and CDR2 is FQGNSA. CDR3 length: 17 amino acids. The CDR3 DNA follows: TGTGCCAGCAGCTTATCCGGGGGGCCCGGACCAAATTCACCCCTCCACTTT. Protein: CASSLSGGPGPNSPLHF. Filled out from reference TRBV7-2 and TRBJ1-6, the complete variable domain reads GAGVSQSPSNKVTEKGKDVELRCDPISGHTALYWYRQSLGQGLEFLIYFQGNSAPDKSGLPSDRFSAERTGGSVSTLTIQRTQQEDSAVYLCASSLSGGPGPNSPLHFGNGTRLTVT.

This chain links TRBV3-1 with TRBJ1-6; 8 positions match TRBD1. CDR3 size: 16 residues. Germline-derived CDR1 and CDR2 are LGHDT and YNNKEL (reference sequence). With 0 bases clipped from V and 7 bases from J, the junction kept 5 bases outside the gene matches. This chain's CDR3 is CASSQDQGDRNSPLHF. CDR3 DNA sequence: TGTGCCAGCAGCCAAGATCAGGGGGACAGGAATTCACCCCTCCACTTT.